This T cell receptor beta chain was retrieved from a study of cytomegalovirus exposure and HLA in healthy donors. Turning to the study itself: Researchers previously reported finding 90 million to 130 million unique TCR beta sequences from about 170 million T cells. A preliminary data release comprised 80 million to 95 million unique TCRs obtained from HLA-typed donors.

Donors likely had unrecorded immune exposures despite being nominally healthy when sampled. Vbeta (60) and Jbeta (13) primers were used in the PCR. Clones were sequenced by immunoSEQ multiplex PCR, and TCRdb holds only the in-frame ones, with some missing. The repertoire consists of some 120,000 clones, with 65% to 80% occurring once and the leading ten covering 1%. V was shortened by 5 bases and J by 4 bases, with 11 bases between the two germline ends. The CDR3 has 13 residues. Looked up from germline, CDR1 is SGHAT and CDR2 is FQDESV (reference sequence). The receptor comes from a human donor in good health. J is TRBJ1-1 and V is TRBV11-1, with D tentatively TRBD1 (6 bases). Specimen: PBMCs. The CDR3: CASSIMTGTEAFF. The CDR3, as DNA: TGTGCCAGCAGCATAATGACAGGCACTGAAGCTTTCTTT.